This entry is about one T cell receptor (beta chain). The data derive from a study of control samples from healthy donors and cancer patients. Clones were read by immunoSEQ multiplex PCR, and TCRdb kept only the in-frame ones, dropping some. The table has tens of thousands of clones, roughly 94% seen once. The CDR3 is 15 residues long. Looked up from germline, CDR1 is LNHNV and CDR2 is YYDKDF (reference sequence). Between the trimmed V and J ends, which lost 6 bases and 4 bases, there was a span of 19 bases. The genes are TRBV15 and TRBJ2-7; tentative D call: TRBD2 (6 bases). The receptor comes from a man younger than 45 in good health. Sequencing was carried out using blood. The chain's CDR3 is CATSDLPISGYEQYF. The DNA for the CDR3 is TGTGCCACCAGTGATCTCCCCATTAGCGGTTACGAGCAGTACTTC.